The clone carrying this TCR beta chain occurred once. Its antigen remains unknown. This sample was taken from a study of high-grade serous ovarian cancer treatment subgroups. Overall study: Each sample yielded on average roughly 7,400 unique TCR beta rearrangements from approximately 15,000 reads.

Findings of the study overall: Spatial context was lost because tumors were sequenced in bulk. Same-patient tumor repertoires overlapped at about 0.1 to 0.79; different patients barely overlapped. Repertoire analysis covered CDR3 alone, not CDR1 or CDR2.

Trimming took 3 bases from V and 0 from J, leaving 11 bases between them. The CDR3 length is 16 residues. Germline CDR1 reads KGHSH; CDR2 reads LQKENI. Tumor tissue was taken before any definitive surgery or chemotherapy was given. The data were produced by immunoSEQ multiplex PCR, yet TCRdb's version contains in-frame clones alone and is incomplete. Of 2,500 to 3,000 clones listed, about two thirds are singletons. The sample comprised tumor tissue. The receptor was derived from a human donor with high-grade serous ovarian cancer. The chain couples TRBV18 to TRBJ1-4; D is ambiguous. Written as DNA, the CDR3 is TGTGCCAGCTCACCCTACCGACACGCAACTAATGAAAAACTGTTTTTT. This gives the protein CASSPYRHATNEKLFF.